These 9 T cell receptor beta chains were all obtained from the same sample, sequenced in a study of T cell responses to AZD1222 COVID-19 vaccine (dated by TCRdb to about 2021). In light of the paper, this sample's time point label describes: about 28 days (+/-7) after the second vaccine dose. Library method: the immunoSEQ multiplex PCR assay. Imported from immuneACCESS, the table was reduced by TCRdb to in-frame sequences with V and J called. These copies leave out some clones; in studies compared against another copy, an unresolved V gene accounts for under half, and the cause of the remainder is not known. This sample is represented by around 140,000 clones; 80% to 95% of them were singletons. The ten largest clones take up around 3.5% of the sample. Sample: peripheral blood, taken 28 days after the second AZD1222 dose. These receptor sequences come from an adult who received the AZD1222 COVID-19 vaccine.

The CDR3 loop reads CATSDFGSIGNTGELFF. In nucleotides, the CDR3 is TGTGCCACCAGTGATTTCGGGTCTATAGGGAACACCGGGGAGCTGTTTTTT. The J gene is TRBJ2-2, the V gene TRBV24-1, with D uncertain. The CDR3 sequence is 17 residues long. With 1 base removed from V and 1 base from J, the gap between germline ends came to 12 bases. Germline V lookup: CDR1 KGHDR, CDR2 SFDVKD.

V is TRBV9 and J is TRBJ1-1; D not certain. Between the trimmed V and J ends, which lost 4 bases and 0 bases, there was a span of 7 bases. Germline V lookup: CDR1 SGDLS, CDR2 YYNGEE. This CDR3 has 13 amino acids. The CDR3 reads CASSPTVNTEAFF. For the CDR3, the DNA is TGTGCCAGCAGCCCCACCGTGAACACTGAAGCTTTCTTT.

CDR3 protein: CASSLGGTGQPQHF. The CDR3 bases are TGCGCCAGCAGCTTGGGAGGGACAGGCCAGCCCCAGCATTTT. This chain joins TRBV5-1 and TRBJ1-5; 8 nucleotides line up with TRBD1. This CDR3 spans 14 amino acids. The germline CDR1 and CDR2 sequences are SGHRS and YFSETQ. The V gene end was trimmed by 0 bases and the J gene end by 7 bases; junction bases not matched to a gene: 3. Variable domain in full (rest from reference TRBV5-1 and TRBJ1-5): KAGVTQTPRYLIKTRGQQVTLSCSPISGHRSVSWYQQTPGQGLQFLFEYFSETQRNKGNFPGRFSGRQFSNSRSEMNVSTLELGDSALYLCASSLGGTGQPQHFGDGTRLSIL.

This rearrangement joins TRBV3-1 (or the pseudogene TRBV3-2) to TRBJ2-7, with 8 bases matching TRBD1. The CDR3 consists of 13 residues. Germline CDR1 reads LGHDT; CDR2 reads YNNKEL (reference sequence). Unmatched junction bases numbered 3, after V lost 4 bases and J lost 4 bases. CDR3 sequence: CASSRRQGYEQYF. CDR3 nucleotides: TGTGCCAGCAGCCGACGACAGGGGTACGAGCAGTACTTC.

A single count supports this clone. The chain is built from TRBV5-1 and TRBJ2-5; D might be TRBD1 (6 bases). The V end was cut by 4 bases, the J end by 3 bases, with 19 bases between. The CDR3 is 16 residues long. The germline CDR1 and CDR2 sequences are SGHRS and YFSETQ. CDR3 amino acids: CASSPWGRLGEETQYF. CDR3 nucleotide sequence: TGCGCCAGCAGCCCCTGGGGGCGCCTCGGGGAAGAGACCCAGTACTTC.

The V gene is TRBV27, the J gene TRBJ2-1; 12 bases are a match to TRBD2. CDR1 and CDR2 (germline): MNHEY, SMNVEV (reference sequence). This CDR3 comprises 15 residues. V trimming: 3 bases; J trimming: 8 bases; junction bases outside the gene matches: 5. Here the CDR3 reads CASSFLAGGLDEQFF. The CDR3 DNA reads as TGTGCCAGCAGTTTTCTAGCGGGAGGGTTAGATGAGCAGTTCTTC.

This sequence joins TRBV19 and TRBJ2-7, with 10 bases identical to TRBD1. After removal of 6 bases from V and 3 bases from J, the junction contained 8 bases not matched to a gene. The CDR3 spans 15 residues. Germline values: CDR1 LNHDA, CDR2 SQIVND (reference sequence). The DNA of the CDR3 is TGTGCCAGTAGACATGGGGACAGGGGTGACTACGAGCAGTACTTC. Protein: CASRHGDRGDYEQYF.

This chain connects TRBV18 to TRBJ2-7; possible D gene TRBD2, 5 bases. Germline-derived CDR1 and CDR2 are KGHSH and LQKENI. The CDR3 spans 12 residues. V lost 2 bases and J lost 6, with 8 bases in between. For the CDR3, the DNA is TGTGCCAGCTCACCAAGAGGGAGCGAGCAGTACTTC. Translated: CASSPRGSEQYF.

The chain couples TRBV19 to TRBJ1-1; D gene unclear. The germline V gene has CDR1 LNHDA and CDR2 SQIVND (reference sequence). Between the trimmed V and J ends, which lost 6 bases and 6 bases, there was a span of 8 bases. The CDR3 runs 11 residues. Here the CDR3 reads CASSGRAEAFF. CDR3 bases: TGTGCCAGTAGCGGTAGGGCTGAAGCTTTCTTT.